This T cell receptor beta chain comes out of a study of Graves' ophthalmopathy and Graves' hyperthyroidism. V lost 6 bases, J lost 2 bases, and 16 bases lay in between. The CDR3 covers 15 residues. The table lists this clonotype with many counts. Excluded were patients with other autoimmune diseases, uncontrolled infections, pregnancy or lactation. Clinicians diagnosed using symptoms, serum thyroxine, TRAb, thyroid ultrasound and orbital computed tomography. The TCR beta CDR3 regions underwent amplification from RNA transcripts. HTBI-primed first-round RT-PCR preceded second-round multiplex PCR. TCRdb independently ran MiXCR on the multiplex PCR reads; one entry per CDR3 protein. The table shows 1 million to 1.3 million distinct CDR3 sequences, with about two fifths occurring only once.

The source of this sequence is an adult man with Graves' hyperthyroidism. The chain has TRBV12-3 or TRBV12-4 and TRBJ1-1; D is perhaps TRBD1 (5 bases). The source material was peripheral blood or thyroid tissue (not recorded which). The CDR3 DNA sequence: TGTGCCAGCAGGGACGACAGAAAGACCAACACTGAAGCTTTCTTT. This codes for CASRDDRKTNTEAFF.